This T cell receptor (beta chain) originates from a study of human T cells and chemical hapten exposure. This CDR3 is 12 amino acids long. Per germline, CDR1 LNHDA and CDR2 SQIVND (reference sequence). Trimming left V 3 bases short and J 6 bases short, with 9 bases between. TCRdb used MiXCR to reprocess the RACE reads, holding one entry per CDR3 protein. The sample comprises about 81,000 distinct CDR3 sequences, roughly 7.2% of which are singletons, and under 2% rests with the top ten. Time point defined: patch test 1, 2 weeks after DPC sensitization. Treatment given: therapeutic diphenylcyclopropenone sensitization with weekly scalp DPC.

The sequence derives from a woman in her twenties or thirties with alopecia areata. Some clones in this sample may be carry-over from other donors' samples. The sequencing here drew on whole blood, taken in connection with sensitization to the hapten diphenylcyclopropenone (DPC). The chain links TRBV19 to TRBJ2-7; TRBD1 is a possible D gene (5 bases). Written as DNA, the CDR3 is TGTGCCAGTAGTATGCAGGGCGGCGAGCAGTACTTC. Amino acids: CASSMQGGEQYF.